This entry lists 27 T cell receptor beta chains sequenced from one sample in a study of identical twins. TCRdb re-called the 5' RACE reads with MiXCR, one entry per CDR3 protein. The table includes approximately 630,000 distinct CDR3 sequences, roughly 6.6% detected once. This sample also belongs to another study, concerning yellow fever vaccine responses in identical twins.

The sequencing sample was made of PBMCs. The source is a young woman in good health.

This clonotype was counted between two and nine times. The chain has TRBV24-1 and TRBJ2-1; TRBD1 matches at 8 bases. This CDR3 has 13 amino acids. V dropped 8 bases and J dropped 9; count of bases not matched to a gene: 8. In germline, CDR1 is KGHDR, CDR2 SFDVKD. This chain's CDR3 is CATNQGAGGEQFF. In DNA, the CDR3 is TGTGCCACCAATCAGGGGGCAGGGGGTGAGCAGTTCTTC.

The chain couples TRBV11-1 to TRBJ1-1, with no clear D. CDR3 size: 14 residues. CDR1 is SGHAT, CDR2 FQDESV, per germline (reference sequence). Trimming removed 6 bases from V and 7 bases from J, with 18 bases in between. The CDR3 reads CASSPFPKGGEAFF. The CDR3, as DNA: TGTGCCAGCAGTCCCTTCCCGAAAGGTGGTGAAGCTTTCTTT.

This clonotype has only a few counts. The chain is built from TRBV4-1 and TRBJ2-1; 7 nucleotides match TRBD1. The CDR3 is 17 amino acids. V gave up 2 bases and J gave up 0 bases; unmatched junction bases: 7. The germline V gene encodes CDR1 MGHRA and CDR2 YSYEKL. The CDR3 region is CASSQTGEFSSYNEQFF. The CDR3, as DNA: TGCGCCAGCAGCCAAACAGGGGAATTTAGCTCCTACAATGAGCAGTTCTTC.

This chain links TRBV10-3 with TRBJ1-6; no clear D gene. The CDR3 length is 13 residues. Germline values: CDR1 ENHRY, CDR2 SYGVKD. CDR3 sequence (DNA): TGTGCGATCTCCGGGCTGGATAATTCACCCCTCCACTTT. Its protein is CAISGLDNSPLHF.

The V gene is TRBV20-1, the J gene TRBJ2-4; 8 bases align to TRBD2. The CDR3 is 11 amino acids. CDR1 and CDR2 from the germline V gene are DFQATT and SNEGSKA (reference sequence). V dropped 2 bases and J dropped 14; count of bases not matched to a gene: 5. CDR3 coding DNA: TGCAGTGCTAGAATGCGGGAGGTCGAGTACTTC. It specifies CSARMREVEYF.

The chain employs TRBV10-3 and TRBJ1-5, with TRBD1 matching over 10 bases. The CDR3 sequence is 13 residues long. Germline V lookup: CDR1 ENHRY, CDR2 SYGVKD. The trim removed 8 bases at V and 7 bases at J, leaving 5 bases unmatched. For the CDR3, the DNA is TGTGCCATCCCCGGACAGGGGGGACAGCCCCAGCATTTT. Its protein is CAIPGQGGQPQHF.

This rearrangement joins TRBV12-3 or TRBV12-4 to TRBJ2-1; no clear D gene. CDR3 length equals 13 residues. Trimming cost V 5 bases and J 8 bases, with 13 bases left between them. CDR3 region: CASSLEPVDEQFF. The CDR3 DNA is TGTGCCAGCAGTCTCGAACCGGTTGATGAGCAGTTCTTC.

This sequence joins TRBV12-5 and TRBJ2-7; TRBD1 matches at 7 bases. V lost 6 bases, J lost 7 bases, and 9 bases stayed unmatched. The CDR3 is 13 residues long. The germline V gene encodes CDR1 LGHNT and CDR2 FRNRAP. CDR3 nucleotide sequence: TGTGCTAGTGGGACGGGGACAGAGGAGGAGCAGTACTTC. Amino acid sequence: CASGTGTEEEQYF.

This clonotype has ten or more counts. The DNA of the CDR3 is TGCGCCAGTTGGTCCGGACAGGGGACCTACAATGAGCAGTTCTTC. Translation: CASWSGQGTYNEQFF. The V call is TRBV5-1, the J call TRBJ2-1, with TRBD1 matching over 9 bases. CDR3 length: 15 residues. The V and J ends lost 8 bases and 2 bases, in that order; junction bases with no gene match: 8. Germline V gives CDR1 SGHRS, CDR2 YFSETQ.

The V gene is TRBV12-3 or TRBV12-4, the J gene TRBJ1-2; D not certain. This CDR3 region has 12 residues. V was pared by 1 base and J by 8 bases, with 8 bases between. CDR3 in DNA: TGTGCCAGCAGTTTAGGGGGTCAGGGCTACACCTTC. Its protein product is CASSLGGQGYTF.

This clonotype was seen a few times. J is TRBJ2-2 and V is TRBV20-1, with D possibly TRBD2 on 6 matching bases. The length of the CDR3 is 11 residues. The germline V gene has CDR1 DFQATT and CDR2 SNEGSKA (reference sequence). The germline V and J ends were trimmed by 5 bases and 7 bases, with 8 bases remaining between them. This CDR3 is CSAGRGGELFF. The CDR3 nucleotides read TGCAGTGCTGGGCGGGGCGGGGAGCTGTTTTTT.

This sequence joins TRBV11-2 and TRBJ1-6; D is perhaps TRBD1 (5 bases). V gave up 2 bases and J gave up 5 bases, with 10 bases separating them. Germline assignment: CDR1 SGHAT and CDR2 FQNNGV. The CDR3 length is 15 residues. As DNA, the CDR3 is TGTGCCAGCAGCTTAAGCGACAGCGATAATTCACCCCTCCACTTT. It specifies CASSLSDSDNSPLHF.

A few counts support this clonotype. The chain employs TRBV12-3 or TRBV12-4 and TRBJ1-2; D might be TRBD1 (5 bases). Trimming removed 5 bases from V and 4 bases from J, with 17 bases in between. The CDR3 has 15 amino acids. Here the CDR3 reads CASSTGGSTTYGYTF. CDR3 sequence (DNA): TGTGCCAGCAGTACCGGGGGGTCTACTACCTATGGCTACACCTTC.

The chain has TRBV6-1 and TRBJ2-4; D unclear. The germline gives CDR1 MNHNS, CDR2 SASEGT. This CDR3 is built from 12 residues. Trimming removed 6 bases at V and 8 bases at J, with 11 bases between. CDR3 protein: CASRSHRDIQYF. CDR3 bases: TGTGCCAGCAGATCTCACCGGGACATTCAGTACTTC.

This clonotype showed up many times. The rearrangement links TRBV12-3 or TRBV12-4 to TRBJ2-7; 14 bases are shared with TRBD2. V dropped 6 bases and J dropped 7; count of bases not matched to a gene: 8. This CDR3 region has 15 residues. In DNA form, the CDR3 reads TGTGCCAGCAGAATACCCGGACTAGCGGGAGGTGAGCAGTACTTC. Translated, it gives CASRIPGLAGGEQYF.

This clonotype came up a few times. The rearrangement links TRBV10-2 to TRBJ1-1; no clear D. Germline loops: CDR1 WSHSY, CDR2 SAAADI. V lost 7 bases and J lost 0, with 12 bases in between. The CDR3 extends over 14 amino acids. The CDR3 sequence: CASIRVDMNTEAFF. In DNA, the CDR3 is TGCGCCAGCATTCGGGTAGACATGAACACTGAAGCTTTCTTT.

The V and J genes are TRBV6-2 or TRBV6-3 and TRBJ1-6; the D is unclear. Germline CDR1 MNHEY, CDR2 SVGEGT. The CDR3 is made up of 14 amino acids. V shed 0 bases and J shed 10 bases, with 10 bases lying between them. The CDR3 reads CASSYSTRRSPLHF. The DNA for the CDR3 is TGTGCCAGCAGTTACTCGACCCGACGATCACCCCTCCACTTT.

The chain uses TRBV6-4 and TRBJ2-2, with 9 bases fitting TRBD2. The CDR3 is 21 residues long. V lost 5 bases to trimming and J lost 2 bases; unmatched junction nucleotides: 21. Germline lookup yields CDR1 MRHNA and CDR2 SNTAGT. The CDR3 DNA reads TGTGCCAGCAGTCGACCCCCGACCCCTCGCAGACTAGCGGCTAACACCGGGGAGCTGTTTTTT. Protein: CASSRPPTPRRLAANTGELFF.

This clonotype has more than one count but fewer than ten. The chain links TRBV20-1 to TRBJ2-2; TRBD2 is a possible D gene (7 bases). The CDR3 sequence is 16 residues long. From germline, CDR1 is DFQATT and CDR2 SNEGSKA (reference sequence). V lost 0 bases and J 2 bases, leaving 13 bases between the germline ends. The CDR3 loop reads CSARDRGAHNTGELFF. DNA of the CDR3: TGCAGTGCTAGAGATCGGGGGGCGCATAACACCGGGGAGCTGTTTTTT.

This clonotype was seen many times. The chain is built from TRBV28 and TRBJ2-1; 8 bases line up with TRBD2. V was pared by 5 bases and J by 8 bases, with 8 bases of the junction left unmatched. Germline V gene data show CDR1 as MDHEN and CDR2 as SYDVKM. This CDR3 contains 14 residues. CDR3 region: CASSPVLAGYEQFF. The DNA of the CDR3 is TGTGCCAGCAGTCCGGTCCTAGCGGGCTATGAGCAGTTCTTC.

V usage is TRBV5-6 and J usage is TRBJ2-5; D is uncertain. The CDR3 has 13 amino acids. Trimming cost V 6 bases and J 2 bases, with 11 bases left between them. CDR1 is SGHDT and CDR2 is YYEEEE in the germline V gene. The CDR3 sequence is CASNLGQQETQYF. The CDR3 coding sequence is TGTGCCAGCAACTTAGGTCAACAAGAGACCCAGTACTTC.

The chain uses TRBV5-6 and TRBJ2-7; 7 nucleotides match TRBD2. The germline V gene has CDR1 SGHDT and CDR2 YYEEEE. The CDR3 is 13 amino acids. Trimming cost V 4 bases and J 2 bases; bases outside gene matches: 3. In DNA form, the CDR3 reads TGTGCCAGCAGCCGACTAGCACCCTACGAGCAGTACGTC. Residues: CASSRLAPYEQYV.

This chain uses TRBV14 with TRBJ2-1; either TRBD1 or TRBD2 may supply D (5 bases each). V lost 0 bases and J lost 8, with 14 bases in between. Germline loops: CDR1 SGHDN, CDR2 FVKESK. The CDR3 runs to 15 residues. The CDR3 DNA reads TGTGCCAGCAGCCAAGATTCGGGGCAGGGCTATGAGCAGTTCTTC. Translation: CASSQDSGQGYEQFF.

The chain couples TRBV12-3 or TRBV12-4 to TRBJ2-1; tentatively, D is TRBD2 (5 bases). Trimming took off 3 bases at V and 2 bases at J, with 11 bases between the two ends. The CDR3 runs 15 residues. The chain's CDR3 is CASSLNSVTYNEQFF. CDR3 DNA sequence: TGTGCCAGCAGTTTGAATAGCGTAACCTACAATGAGCAGTTCTTC.

The rearrangement links TRBV18 to TRBJ2-6, with 10 bases matching TRBD1. This CDR3 spans 17 amino acids. Germline assignment: CDR1 KGHSH and CDR2 LQKENI. Unmatched junction bases numbered 3, after V lost 0 bases and J lost 4 bases. The CDR3 reads CASSPPTGGSGANVLTF. In nucleotides, the CDR3 is TGTGCCAGCTCACCACCGACAGGGGGCTCCGGGGCCAACGTCCTGACTTTC. The entire variable domain, with the rest obtained from reference TRBV18 and TRBJ2-6, is as follows: NAGVMQNPRHLVRRRGQEARLRCSPMKGHSHVYWYRQLPEEGLKFMVYLQKENIIDESGMPKERFSAEFPKEGPSILRIQQVVRGDSAAYFCASSPPTGGSGANVLTFGAGSRLTVL.

This clonotype showed up just a few times. The chain carries TRBV10-1 and TRBJ2-5; D perhaps matches TRBD1 (5 bases). The CDR3 is made up of 15 amino acids. Per the germline V gene, CDR1 is WNHNN and CDR2 is SYGVQD (reference sequence). Trimming removed 5 bases from V and 1 base from J, with 14 bases in between. The CDR3 region is CASSIRAGLQETQYF. In DNA form, the CDR3 reads TGCGCCAGCAGTATTCGGGCAGGGCTCCAAGAGACCCAGTACTTC.

This clonotype has more than one count but fewer than ten. The chain uses TRBV9 and TRBJ2-3; D is ambiguous. Trimming left V 3 bases short and J 6 bases short, with 11 bases between. Germline lookup yields CDR1 SGDLS and CDR2 YYNGEE. The CDR3 length is 13 residues. The CDR3 reads CASSGLTFDTQYF. DNA of the CDR3: TGTGCCAGCAGCGGGCTGACCTTTGATACGCAGTATTTT. Supplemented by reference TRBV9 and TRBJ2-3, the full variable domain reads DSGVTQTPKHLITATGQRVTLRCSPRSGDLSVYWYQQSLDQGLQFLIQYYNGEERAKGNILERFSAQQFPDLHSELNLSSLELGDSALYFCASSGLTFDTQYFGPGTRLTVL.